Listed below are T cell receptor beta chains from one sample, sequenced in a study of CXCR3-negative and CXCR3-positive naive CD8 T cells. For each CDR3 protein, TCRdb gives one entry from its re-call of the 5' RACE reads, without DNA. Recorded here are about 45,000 distinct CDR3 sequences; the top ten clones represent under 2.5%. Input material: naive CXCR3- CD8+ T cells from blood. The receptors stem from a human donor in good health. Some clones in this sample may be carry-over from other donors' samples. The CDR3 runs from the conserved cysteine through the conserved F or W. The order of the fields is clone size, V gene, J gene, CDR3 protein. Only part of the rows carry a size: once, few, many, or a class if the clone is expanded.

abundance: .
v_gene: TRBV7-8
j_gene: TRBJ1-5
CDR3aa: CASSLGTDSNQPQHF

abundance: .
v_gene: TRBV7-2
j_gene: TRBJ2-1
CDR3aa: CASSPRAFPSSYNEQFF

abundance: .
v_gene: TRBV29-1
j_gene: TRBJ2-1
CDR3aa: CSVEGALAGEAYNEQFF

abundance: .
v_gene: TRBV6-2/TRBV6-3
j_gene: TRBJ2-1
CDR3aa: CASSWRDSYNEQFF

abundance: .
v_gene: TRBV7-6
j_gene: TRBJ2-1
CDR3aa: CASSLTTNLYNEQFF

abundance: .
v_gene: TRBV12-3/TRBV12-4
j_gene: TRBJ1-5
CDR3aa: CASSPDTNQPQHF

abundance: .
v_gene: TRBV4-2
j_gene: TRBJ2-7
CDR3aa: CASSLDAGVREQYF

abundance: .
v_gene: TRBV4-3
j_gene: TRBJ2-7
CDR3aa: CASSQDTQGETYEQYF

abundance: .
v_gene: TRBV6-1
j_gene: TRBJ1-2
CDR3aa: CASSESALNYGYTF

abundance: .
v_gene: TRBV12-3/TRBV12-4
j_gene: TRBJ2-2
CDR3aa: CASSTTSGPAGELFF

abundance: .
v_gene: TRBV28
j_gene: TRBJ1-5
CDR3aa: CASSGNQPQHF

abundance: .
v_gene: TRBV27
j_gene: TRBJ1-3
CDR3aa: CASSETAPSGNTIYF

abundance: .
v_gene: TRBV23-1
j_gene: TRBJ2-2
CDR3aa: CASSQSRPRSSTGELFF

abundance: .
v_gene: TRBV5-6
j_gene: TRBJ2-1
CDR3aa: CASSLGTSRPYNEQFF

abundance: .
v_gene: TRBV9
j_gene: TRBJ2-3
CDR3aa: CASSVEASGGPSDTQYF

abundance: .
v_gene: TRBV12-3/TRBV12-4
j_gene: TRBJ2-7
CDR3aa: CASIPPGLRDPEQYF

abundance: .
v_gene: TRBV29-1
j_gene: TRBJ2-7
CDR3aa: CSGRTGDEQYF

abundance: .
v_gene: TRBV12-3/TRBV12-4
j_gene: TRBJ1-1
CDR3aa: CASRGREEAFF

abundance: .
v_gene: TRBV5-1
j_gene: TRBJ2-2
CDR3aa: CASSFIRLGLAETGELFF

abundance: .
v_gene: TRBV7-9
j_gene: TRBJ1-2
CDR3aa: CASSTLQGSGYTF

abundance: .
v_gene: TRBV29-1
j_gene: TRBJ2-1
CDR3aa: CSVEVADFNEQFF

abundance: .
v_gene: TRBV4-2
j_gene: TRBJ1-1
CDR3aa: CASSQGVGGSYTEAFF

abundance: .
v_gene: TRBV5-4
j_gene: TRBJ2-5
CDR3aa: CASSEGGETQYF

abundance: .
v_gene: TRBV6-5
j_gene: TRBJ2-2
CDR3aa: CASSYGGGNTGELFF

abundance: .
v_gene: TRBV13
j_gene: TRBJ1-1
CDR3aa: CASSGGKNTEAFF

abundance: medium-sized
v_gene: TRBV3-1
j_gene: TRBJ2-5
CDR3aa: CASSHNDRGPAVTQYF

abundance: .
v_gene: TRBV20-1
j_gene: TRBJ2-1
CDR3aa: CSASLEFNEQFF

abundance: .
v_gene: TRBV7-9
j_gene: TRBJ2-7
CDR3aa: CASSPLTRPYEQYF